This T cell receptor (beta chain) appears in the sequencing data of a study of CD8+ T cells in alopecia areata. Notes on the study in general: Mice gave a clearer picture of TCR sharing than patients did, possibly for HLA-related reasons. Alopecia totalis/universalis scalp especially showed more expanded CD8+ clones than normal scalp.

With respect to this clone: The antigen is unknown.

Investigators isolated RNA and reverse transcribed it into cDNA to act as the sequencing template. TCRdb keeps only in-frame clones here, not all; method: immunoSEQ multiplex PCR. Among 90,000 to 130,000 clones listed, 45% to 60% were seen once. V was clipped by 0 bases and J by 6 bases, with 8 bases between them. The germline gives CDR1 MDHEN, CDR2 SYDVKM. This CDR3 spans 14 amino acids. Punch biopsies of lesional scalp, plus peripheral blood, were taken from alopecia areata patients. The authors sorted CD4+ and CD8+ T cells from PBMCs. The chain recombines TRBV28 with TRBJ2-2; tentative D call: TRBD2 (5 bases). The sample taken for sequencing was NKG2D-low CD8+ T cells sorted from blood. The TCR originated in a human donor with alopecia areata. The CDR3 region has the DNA TGTGCCAGCAGTTTATGGGCTAGCCCCGGGGAGCTGTTTTTT. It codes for CASSLWASPGELFF.